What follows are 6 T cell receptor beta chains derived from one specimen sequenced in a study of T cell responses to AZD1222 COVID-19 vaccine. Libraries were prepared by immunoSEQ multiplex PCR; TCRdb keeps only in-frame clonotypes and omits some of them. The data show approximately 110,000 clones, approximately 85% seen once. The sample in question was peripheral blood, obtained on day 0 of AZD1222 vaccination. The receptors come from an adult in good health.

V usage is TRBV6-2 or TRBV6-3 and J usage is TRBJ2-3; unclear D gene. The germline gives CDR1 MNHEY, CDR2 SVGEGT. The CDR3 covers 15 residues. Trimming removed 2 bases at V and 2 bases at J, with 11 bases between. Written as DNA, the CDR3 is TGTGCCAGCAGTTACGGACGGATTAACACAGATACGCAGTATTTT. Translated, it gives CASSYGRINTDTQYF.

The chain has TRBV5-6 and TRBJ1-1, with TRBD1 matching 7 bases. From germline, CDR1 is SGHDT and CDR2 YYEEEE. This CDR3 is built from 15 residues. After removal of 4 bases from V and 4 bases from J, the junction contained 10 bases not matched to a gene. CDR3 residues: CASSPAGAGGTEAFF. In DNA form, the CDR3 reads TGTGCCAGCAGCCCTGCCGGAGCAGGGGGCACTGAAGCTTTCTTT.

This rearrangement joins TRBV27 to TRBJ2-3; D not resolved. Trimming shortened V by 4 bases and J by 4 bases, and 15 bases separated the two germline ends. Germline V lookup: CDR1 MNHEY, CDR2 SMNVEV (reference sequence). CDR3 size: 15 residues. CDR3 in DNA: TGTGCCAGCAGTTCCACATCTTCGGGCCCAGATACGCAGTATTTT. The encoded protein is CASSSTSSGPDTQYF.

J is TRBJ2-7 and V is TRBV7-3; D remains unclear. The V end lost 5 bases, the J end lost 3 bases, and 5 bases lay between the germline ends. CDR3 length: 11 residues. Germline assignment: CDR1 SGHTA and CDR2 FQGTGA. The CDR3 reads CASSLHYEQYF. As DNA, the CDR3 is TGTGCCAGCAGCCTCCACTACGAGCAGTACTTC.

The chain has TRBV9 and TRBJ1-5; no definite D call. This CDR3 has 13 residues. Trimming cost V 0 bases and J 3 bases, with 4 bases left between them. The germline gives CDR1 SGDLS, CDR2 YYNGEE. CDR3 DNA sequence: TGTGCCAGCAGCGTAGGGTTCAATCAGCCCCAGCATTTT. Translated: CASSVGFNQPQHF.

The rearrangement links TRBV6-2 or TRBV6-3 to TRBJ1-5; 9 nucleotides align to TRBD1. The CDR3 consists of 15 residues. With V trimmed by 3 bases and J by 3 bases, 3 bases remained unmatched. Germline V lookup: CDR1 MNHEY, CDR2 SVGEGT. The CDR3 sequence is CASSYRQGVNQPQHF. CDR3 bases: TGTGCCAGCAGTTATCGACAGGGGGTCAATCAGCCCCAGCATTTT.